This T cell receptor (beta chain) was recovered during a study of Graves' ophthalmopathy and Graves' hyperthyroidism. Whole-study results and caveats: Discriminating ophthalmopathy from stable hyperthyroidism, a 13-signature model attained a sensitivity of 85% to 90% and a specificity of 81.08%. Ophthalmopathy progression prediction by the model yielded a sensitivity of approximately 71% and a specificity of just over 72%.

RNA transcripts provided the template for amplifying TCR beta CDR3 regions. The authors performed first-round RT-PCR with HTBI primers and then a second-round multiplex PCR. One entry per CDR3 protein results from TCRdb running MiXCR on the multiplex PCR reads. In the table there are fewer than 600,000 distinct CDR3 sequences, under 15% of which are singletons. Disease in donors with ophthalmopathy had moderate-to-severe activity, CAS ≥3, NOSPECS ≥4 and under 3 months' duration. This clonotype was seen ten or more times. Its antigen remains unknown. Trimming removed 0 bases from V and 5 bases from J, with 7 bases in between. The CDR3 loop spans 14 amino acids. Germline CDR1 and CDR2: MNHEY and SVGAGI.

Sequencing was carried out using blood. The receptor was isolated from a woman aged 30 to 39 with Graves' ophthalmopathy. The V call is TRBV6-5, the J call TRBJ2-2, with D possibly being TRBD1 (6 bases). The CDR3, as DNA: TGTGCCAGCAGTTACTCGAGGGGGACCGGGGAGCTGTTTTTT. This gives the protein CASSYSRGTGELFF.